The 11 T cell receptor beta chains reported below all come from one sample, sequenced in a study of read filtering for tumor transcriptome and immune sequencing. From roughly 0.4 ug of RNA, a library with molecular barcoded alpha/delta and beta/gamma adaptors was made. MiXCR, run by TCRdb on the reads, gives a single entry per CDR3 protein. The sample holds more than 45,000 distinct CDR3 sequences, roughly 20% seen once. Sequencing input: a population of CD138-negative cells sorted from bone marrow. The receptors were sampled from a donor at least 40 years old with multiple myeloma.

This clonotype has only a few counts. The V call is TRBV5-1, the J call TRBJ2-3, with TRBD2 matching over 10 bases. Trimming at V came to 4 bases and at J to 2 bases, leaving 10 bases not matched to a gene. CDR3 length: 17 residues. The V gene's germline CDR1 is SGHRS and CDR2 YFSETQ. CDR3 nucleotide sequence: TGCGCCAGCAGCCCCCTACGGACTAGCGGAACCACAGATACGCAGTATTTT. Residues: CASSPLRTSGTTDTQYF.

The sample holds one count of this clonotype. Since a far larger clone is one base different, this is likely a read error. The gene calls are TRBV5-1 and TRBJ2-1; 9 nucleotides align to TRBD1. Per germline, CDR1 SGHRS and CDR2 YFSETQ. The CDR3 runs 16 residues. The V segment lost 4 bases and the J segment 8 bases; nucleotides outside the gene matches: 13. The CDR3, as DNA: TGCGCCAGCAGCCATACAGGGGGCGCGGGAGACGATGAGCAGTTCTTC. Amino acid sequence: CASSHTGGAGDDEQFF.

This clonotype was counted many times. The rearrangement links TRBV20-1 to TRBJ1-6, with 12 bases lining up with TRBD1. The V gene end was trimmed by 5 bases and the J gene end by 7 bases; junction bases not matched to a gene: 18. The germline V gene encodes CDR1 DFQATT and CDR2 SNEGSKA (reference sequence). The CDR3 runs to 19 residues. CDR3 region: CSAVAYGTGGAPGNSPLHF. The CDR3 DNA follows: TGCAGTGCTGTGGCTTACGGGACAGGGGGCGCCCCGGGGAATTCACCCCTCCACTTT.

In its sample, this clonotype was seen many times. This chain joins TRBV21-1 and TRBJ2-3. TRBV21-1 is labeled a pseudogene. The CDR3 length is 13 residues. Written as DNA, the CDR3 is TGTGCCAGCAGCAAAATCTGCACAGATACGCAGTATTTT. Protein: CASSKICTDTQYF.

This clonotype was detected many times. V is TRBV4-1 and J is TRBJ2-5; TRBD2 matches at 7 bases. The J segment lost 0 bases and the V segment lost 3 bases, leaving 10 bases of the junction unmatched. Germline V lookup: CDR1 MGHRA, CDR2 YSYEKL. The length of the CDR3 is 17 residues. For the CDR3, the DNA is TGCGCCAGCAGCCAGGGGCGACTAGCATCTTACCAAGAGACCCAGTACTTC. This codes for CASSQGRLASYQETQYF.

This clonotype was found many times. This chain uses TRBV28 with TRBJ2-3; 9 bases map to TRBD1. Trimming took 6 bases from V and 1 from J; bases not matched to a gene: 8. The CDR3 consists of 16 residues. CDR1 MDHEN and CDR2 SYDVKM come from the germline V gene. The CDR3 sequence is CASSERTGVGTDTQYF. CDR3 nucleotide sequence: TGTGCCAGCAGCGAAAGGACAGGGGTTGGCACAGATACGCAGTATTTT.

At least ten counts were recorded for this clonotype. The rearrangement joins TRBV12-3 or TRBV12-4 to TRBJ1-1; D gene unclear. V dropped 6 bases and J dropped 5 bases, with 19 bases sitting between them. This CDR3 contains 15 residues. CDR3 sequence: CASSIFQTGSTEAFF. The CDR3 nucleotides read TGTGCCAGCAGCATATTTCAGACGGGATCTACTGAAGCTTTCTTT.

In this sample, this clonotype turned up many times. This rearrangement joins TRBV3-1 to TRBJ2-1, with 9 bases lining up with TRBD1. CDR1 LGHDT and CDR2 YNNKEL come from the germline V gene (reference sequence). The V gene end was trimmed by 1 base and the J gene end by 9 bases; junction bases not matched to a gene: 10. The CDR3 loop spans 16 amino acids. The CDR3 DNA follows: TGTGCCAGCAGCCAAGGACGGGGACAGGGAGGTACTGAGCAGTTCTTC. Encoded protein: CASSQGRGQGGTEQFF.

This clonotype was observed many times. The chain links TRBV3-1 to TRBJ2-3; TRBD2 agrees at 12 bases. Germline CDR1 reads LGHDT; CDR2 reads YNNKEL (reference sequence). The CDR3 extends over 15 amino acids. J lost 6 bases, V lost 4 bases, and 5 bases had no gene match. In DNA form, the CDR3 reads TGTGCCAGCAGCCCCAGACTAGCGGGAGCCGATACGCAGTATTTT. Protein sequence: CASSPRLAGADTQYF.

The J gene is TRBJ1-5, the V gene TRBV19; D perhaps matches TRBD1 (5 bases). This CDR3 contains 13 residues. Germline V gives CDR1 LNHDA, CDR2 SQIVND (reference sequence). V shed 10 bases and J shed 3 bases, with 13 bases lying between them. CDR3 coding DNA: TGTGCCATCGCACCAGGGCCCAATCAGCCCCAGCATTTT. Encoded protein: CAIAPGPNQPQHF.

The table lists this clonotype with many counts. This rearrangement joins TRBV5-1 to TRBJ2-3, with D possibly being TRBD2 (5 bases). The CDR3 is 16 amino acids. The ends were cut back, 4 bases at V and 4 bases at J, with 19 bases in the middle. Germline V CDR1 and CDR2: SGHRS, YFSETQ. The CDR3: CASSISGHATADTQYF. The CDR3, as DNA: TGCGCCAGCAGCATAAGCGGCCACGCTACCGCAGATACGCAGTATTTT.